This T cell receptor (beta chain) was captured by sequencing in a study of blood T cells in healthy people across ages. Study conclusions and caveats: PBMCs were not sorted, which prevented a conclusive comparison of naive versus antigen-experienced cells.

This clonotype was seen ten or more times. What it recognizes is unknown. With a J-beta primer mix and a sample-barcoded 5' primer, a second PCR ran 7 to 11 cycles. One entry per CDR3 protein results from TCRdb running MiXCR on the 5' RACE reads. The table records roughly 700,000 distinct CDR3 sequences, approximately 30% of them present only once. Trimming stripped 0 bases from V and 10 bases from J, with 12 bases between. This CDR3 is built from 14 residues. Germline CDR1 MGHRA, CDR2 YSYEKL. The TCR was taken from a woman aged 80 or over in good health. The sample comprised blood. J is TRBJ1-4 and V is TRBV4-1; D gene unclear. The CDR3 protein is CASSQDRVAGKLFF. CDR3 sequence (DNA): TGCGCCAGCAGCCAAGATCGGGTGGCGGGAAAACTGTTTTTT.